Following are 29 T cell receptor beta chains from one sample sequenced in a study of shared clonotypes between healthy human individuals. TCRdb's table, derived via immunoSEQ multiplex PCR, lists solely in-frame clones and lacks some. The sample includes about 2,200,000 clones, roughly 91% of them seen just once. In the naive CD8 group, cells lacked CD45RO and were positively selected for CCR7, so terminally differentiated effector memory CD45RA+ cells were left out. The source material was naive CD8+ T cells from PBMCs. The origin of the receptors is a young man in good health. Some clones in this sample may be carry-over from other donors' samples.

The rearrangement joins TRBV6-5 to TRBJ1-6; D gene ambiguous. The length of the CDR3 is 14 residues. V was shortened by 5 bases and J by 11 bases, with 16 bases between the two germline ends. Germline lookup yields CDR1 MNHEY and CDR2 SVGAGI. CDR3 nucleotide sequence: TGTGCCAGCAGTCATCAGACAAGTCTGACACCCCTCCACTTT. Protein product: CASSHQTSLTPLHF.

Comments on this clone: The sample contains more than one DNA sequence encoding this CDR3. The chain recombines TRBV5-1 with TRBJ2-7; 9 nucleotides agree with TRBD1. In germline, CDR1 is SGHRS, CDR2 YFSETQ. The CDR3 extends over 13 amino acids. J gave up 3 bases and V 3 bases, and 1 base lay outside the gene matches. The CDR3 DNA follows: TGCGCCAGCAGCTCGGACAGGGGCTACGAGCAGTACTTC. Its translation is CASSSDRGYEQYF.

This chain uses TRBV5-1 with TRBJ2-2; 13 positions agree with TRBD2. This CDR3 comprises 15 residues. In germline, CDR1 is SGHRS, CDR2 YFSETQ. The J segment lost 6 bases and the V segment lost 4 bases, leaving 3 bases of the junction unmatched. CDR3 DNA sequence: TGCGCCAGCAGCACTAGCGGGAGGGCCCCCGGGGAGCTGTTTTTT. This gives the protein CASSTSGRAPGELFF.

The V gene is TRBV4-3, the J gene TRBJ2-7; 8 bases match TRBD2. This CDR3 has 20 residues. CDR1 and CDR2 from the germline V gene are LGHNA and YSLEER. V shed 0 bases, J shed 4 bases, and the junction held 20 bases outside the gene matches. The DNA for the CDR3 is TGCGCCAGCAGCCAAGATCCGGACGGGAGGGCTCACAGGCCGCTGTACGAGCAGTACTTC. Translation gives CASSQDPDGRAHRPLYEQYF.

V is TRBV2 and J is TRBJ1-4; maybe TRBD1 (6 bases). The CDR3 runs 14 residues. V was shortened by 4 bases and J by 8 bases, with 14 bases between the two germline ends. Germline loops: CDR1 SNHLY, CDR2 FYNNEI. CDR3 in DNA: TGTGCCAGCAGTGGAAAGGGGGTTTGGGAAAAACTGTTTTTT. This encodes CASSGKGVWEKLFF.

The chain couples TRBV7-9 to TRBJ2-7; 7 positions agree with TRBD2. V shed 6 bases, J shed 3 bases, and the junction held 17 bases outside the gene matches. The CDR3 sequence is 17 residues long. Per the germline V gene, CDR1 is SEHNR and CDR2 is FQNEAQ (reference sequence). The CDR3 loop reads CASSPGSRLAYHYEQYF. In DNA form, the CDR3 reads TGTGCCAGCAGTCCTGGCTCAAGACTAGCTTATCACTACGAGCAGTACTTC.

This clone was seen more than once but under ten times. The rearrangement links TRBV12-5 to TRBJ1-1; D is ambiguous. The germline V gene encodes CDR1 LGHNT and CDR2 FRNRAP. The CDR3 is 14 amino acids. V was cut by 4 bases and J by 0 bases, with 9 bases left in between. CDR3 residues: CASGSRVMNTEAFF. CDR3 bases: TGTGCTAGTGGTTCTCGGGTCATGAACACTGAAGCTTTCTTT. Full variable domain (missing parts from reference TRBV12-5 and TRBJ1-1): DARVTQTPRHKVTEMGQEVTMRCQPILGHNTVFWYRQTMMQGLELLAYFRNRAPLDDSGMPKDRFSAEMPDATLATLKIQPSEPRDSAVYFCASGSRVMNTEAFFGQGTRLTVV.

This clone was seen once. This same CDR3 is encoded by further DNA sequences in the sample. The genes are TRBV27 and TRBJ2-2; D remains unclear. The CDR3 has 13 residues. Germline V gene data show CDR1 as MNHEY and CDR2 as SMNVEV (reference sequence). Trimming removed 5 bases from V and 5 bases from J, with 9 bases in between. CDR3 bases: TGTGCCAGCAGTCCGCTGAGGACCGGGGAGCTGTTTTTT. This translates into CASSPLRTGELFF.

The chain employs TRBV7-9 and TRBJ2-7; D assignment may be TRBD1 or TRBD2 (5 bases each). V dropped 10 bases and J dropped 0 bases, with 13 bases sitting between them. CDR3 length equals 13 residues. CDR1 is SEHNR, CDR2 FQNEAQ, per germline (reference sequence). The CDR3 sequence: CATRDQSSYEQYF. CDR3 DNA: TGTGCCACACGGGACCAGAGCTCCTACGAGCAGTACTTC.

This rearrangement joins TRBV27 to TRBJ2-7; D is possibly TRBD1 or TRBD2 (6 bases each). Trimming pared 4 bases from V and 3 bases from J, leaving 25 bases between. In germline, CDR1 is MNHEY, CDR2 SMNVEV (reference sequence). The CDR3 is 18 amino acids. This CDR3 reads CASSSHLNADRRDYEQYF. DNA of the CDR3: TGTGCCAGCAGTTCACACCTTAACGCAGACAGGAGGGACTACGAGCAGTACTTC.

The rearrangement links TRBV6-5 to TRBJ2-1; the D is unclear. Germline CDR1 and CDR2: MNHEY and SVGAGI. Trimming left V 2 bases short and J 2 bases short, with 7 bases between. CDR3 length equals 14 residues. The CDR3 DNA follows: TGTGCCAGCAGTTACGCAGTCCCCTACAATGAGCAGTTCTTC. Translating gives CASSYAVPYNEQFF.

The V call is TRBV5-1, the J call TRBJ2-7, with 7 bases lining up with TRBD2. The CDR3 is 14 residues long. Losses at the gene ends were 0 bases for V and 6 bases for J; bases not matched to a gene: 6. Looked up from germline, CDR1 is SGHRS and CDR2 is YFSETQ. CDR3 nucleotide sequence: TGCGCCAGCAGCTTGGAGGGAGGGGCGATCGAGCAGTACTTC. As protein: CASSLEGGAIEQYF.

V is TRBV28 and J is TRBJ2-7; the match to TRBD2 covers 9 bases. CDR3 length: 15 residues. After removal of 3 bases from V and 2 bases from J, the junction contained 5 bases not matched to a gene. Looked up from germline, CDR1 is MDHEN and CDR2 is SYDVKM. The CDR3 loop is CASSFSGRPTYEQYF. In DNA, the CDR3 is TGTGCCAGCAGTTTCAGCGGGAGGCCGACCTACGAGCAGTACTTC.

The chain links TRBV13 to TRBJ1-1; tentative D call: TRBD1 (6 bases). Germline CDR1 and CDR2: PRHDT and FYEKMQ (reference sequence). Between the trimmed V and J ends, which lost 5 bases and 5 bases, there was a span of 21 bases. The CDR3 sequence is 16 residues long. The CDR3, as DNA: TGTGCCAGCAGCGCAGCACCCGGGGGCGGAGGGACTGAAGCTTTCTTT. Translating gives CASSAAPGGGGTEAFF.

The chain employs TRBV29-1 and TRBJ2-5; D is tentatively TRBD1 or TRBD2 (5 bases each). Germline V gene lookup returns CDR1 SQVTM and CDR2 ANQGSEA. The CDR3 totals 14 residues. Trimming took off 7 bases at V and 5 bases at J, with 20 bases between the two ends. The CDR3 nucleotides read TGCAGCGCCCCCGCGTTGGGGGTCAGGGAGACCCAGTACTTC. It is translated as CSAPALGVRETQYF. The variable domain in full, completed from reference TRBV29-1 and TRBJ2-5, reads SAVISQKPSRDICQRGTSLTIQCQVDSQVTMMFWYRQQPGQSLTLIATANQGSEATYESGFVIDKFPISRPNLTFSTLTVSNMSPEDSSIYLCSAPALGVRETQYFGPGTRLLVL.

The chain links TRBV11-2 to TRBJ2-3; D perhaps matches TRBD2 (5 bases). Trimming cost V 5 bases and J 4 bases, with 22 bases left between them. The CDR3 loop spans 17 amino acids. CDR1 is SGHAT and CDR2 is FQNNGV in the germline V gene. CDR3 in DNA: TGTGCCAGCAGCCCGCCTTATGTGGGCGGAGGCCCAGATACGCAGTATTTT. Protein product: CASSPPYVGGGPDTQYF.

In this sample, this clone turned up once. This chain's CDR3 is CAISVGRGNTEAFF. The DNA for the CDR3 is TGTGCCATCAGTGTTGGCAGGGGCAACACTGAAGCTTTCTTT. The chain combines TRBV10-3 with TRBJ1-1, with D tentatively TRBD1 (6 bases). This CDR3 has 14 amino acids. V gave up 4 bases and J gave up 2 bases, with 11 bases separating them. The germline V gene encodes CDR1 ENHRY and CDR2 SYGVKD.

In nucleotides, the CDR3 is TGTGCCAGCAGTTTTACTCTAGCGGGAGGGCCCTACGAGCAGTACTTC. Amino acids: CASSFTLAGGPYEQYF. The V call is TRBV28, the J call TRBJ2-7; TRBD2 matches 12 bases. V shed 3 bases and J 2 bases; nucleotides not matched to a gene: 5. This CDR3 comprises 16 residues. From germline, CDR1 is MDHEN and CDR2 SYDVKM.

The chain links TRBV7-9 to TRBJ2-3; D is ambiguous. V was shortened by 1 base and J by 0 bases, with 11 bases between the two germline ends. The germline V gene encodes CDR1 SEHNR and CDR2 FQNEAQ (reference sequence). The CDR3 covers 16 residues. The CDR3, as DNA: TGTGCCAGCAGCTTAGATTTGGCGGATAGCACAGATACGCAGTATTTT. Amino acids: CASSLDLADSTDTQYF.

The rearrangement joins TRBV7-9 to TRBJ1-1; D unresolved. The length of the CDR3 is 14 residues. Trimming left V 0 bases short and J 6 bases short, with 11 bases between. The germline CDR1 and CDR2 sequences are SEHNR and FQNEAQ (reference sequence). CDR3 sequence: CASSLALTEAEAFF. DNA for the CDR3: TGTGCCAGCAGCTTAGCACTCACAGAGGCTGAAGCTTTCTTT.

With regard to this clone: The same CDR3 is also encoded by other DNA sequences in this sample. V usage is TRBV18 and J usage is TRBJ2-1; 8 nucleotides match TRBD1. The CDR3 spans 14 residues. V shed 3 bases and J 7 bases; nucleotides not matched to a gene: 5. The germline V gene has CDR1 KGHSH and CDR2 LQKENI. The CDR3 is CASSPRDRYNEQFF. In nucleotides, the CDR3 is TGTGCCAGCTCACCCCGGGACAGGTATAATGAGCAGTTCTTC. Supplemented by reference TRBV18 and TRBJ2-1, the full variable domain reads NAGVMQNPRHLVRRRGQEARLRCSPMKGHSHVYWYRQLPEEGLKFMVYLQKENIIDESGMPKERFSAEFPKEGPSILRIQQVVRGDSAAYFCASSPRDRYNEQFFGPGTRLTVL.

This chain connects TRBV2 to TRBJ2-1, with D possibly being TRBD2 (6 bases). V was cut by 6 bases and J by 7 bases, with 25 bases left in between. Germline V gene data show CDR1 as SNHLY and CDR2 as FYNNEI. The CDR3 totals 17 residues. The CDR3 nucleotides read TGTGCCAGCAGGGAGGGATGGGGCCAGGGAATGGGAAATGAGCAGTTCTTC. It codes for CASREGWGQGMGNEQFF.

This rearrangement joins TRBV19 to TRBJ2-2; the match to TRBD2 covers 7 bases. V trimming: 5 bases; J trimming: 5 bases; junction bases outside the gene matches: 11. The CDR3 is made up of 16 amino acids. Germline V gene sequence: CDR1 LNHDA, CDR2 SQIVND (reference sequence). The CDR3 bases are TGTGCCAGTAGTCCCCGGGGAGGGGATATAACCGGGGAGCTGTTTTTT. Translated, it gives CASSPRGGDITGELFF.

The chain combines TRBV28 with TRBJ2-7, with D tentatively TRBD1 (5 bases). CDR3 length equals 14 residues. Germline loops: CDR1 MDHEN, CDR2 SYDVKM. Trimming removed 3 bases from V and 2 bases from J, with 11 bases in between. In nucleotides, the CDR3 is TGTGCCAGCAGTTTCTCAGGGTTCGCCTACGAGCAGTACTTC. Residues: CASSFSGFAYEQYF.

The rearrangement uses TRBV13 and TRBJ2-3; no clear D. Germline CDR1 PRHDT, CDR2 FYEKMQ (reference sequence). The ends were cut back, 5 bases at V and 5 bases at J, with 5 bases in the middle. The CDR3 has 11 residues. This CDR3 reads CASSQVDTQYF. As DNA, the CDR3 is TGTGCCAGCAGCCAGGTAGATACGCAGTATTTT. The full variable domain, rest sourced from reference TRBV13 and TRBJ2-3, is AAGVIQSPRHLIKEKRETATLKCYPIPRHDTVYWYQQGPGQDPQFLISFYEKMQSDKGSIPDRFSAQQFSDYHSELNMSSLELGDSALYFCASSQVDTQYFGPGTRLTVL.

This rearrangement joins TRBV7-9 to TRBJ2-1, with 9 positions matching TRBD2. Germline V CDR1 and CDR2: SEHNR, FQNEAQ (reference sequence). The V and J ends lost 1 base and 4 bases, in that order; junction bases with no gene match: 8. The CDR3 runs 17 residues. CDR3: CASSLVLAGGPYNEQFF. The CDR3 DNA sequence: TGTGCCAGCAGCTTAGTTTTGGCGGGAGGGCCATACAATGAGCAGTTCTTC.

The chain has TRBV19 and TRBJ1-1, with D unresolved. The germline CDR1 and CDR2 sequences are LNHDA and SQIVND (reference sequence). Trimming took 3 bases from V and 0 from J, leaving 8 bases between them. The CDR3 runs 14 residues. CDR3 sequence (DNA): TGTGCCAGTAGTATTCAGCTAATGAACACTGAAGCTTTCTTT. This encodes CASSIQLMNTEAFF.

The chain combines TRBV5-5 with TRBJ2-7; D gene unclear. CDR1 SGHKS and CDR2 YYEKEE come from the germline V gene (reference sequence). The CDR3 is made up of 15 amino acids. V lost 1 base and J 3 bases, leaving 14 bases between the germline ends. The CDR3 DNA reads TGTGCCAGCAGCTTGAGGAGCTTACCGAGCTACGAGCAGTACTTC. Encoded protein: CASSLRSLPSYEQYF. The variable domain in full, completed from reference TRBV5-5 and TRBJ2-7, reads DAGVTQSPTHLIKTRGQQVTLRCSPISGHKSVSWYQQVLGQGPQFIFQYYEKEERGRGNFPDRFSARQFPNYSSELNVNALLLGDSALYLCASSLRSLPSYEQYFGPGTRLTVT.

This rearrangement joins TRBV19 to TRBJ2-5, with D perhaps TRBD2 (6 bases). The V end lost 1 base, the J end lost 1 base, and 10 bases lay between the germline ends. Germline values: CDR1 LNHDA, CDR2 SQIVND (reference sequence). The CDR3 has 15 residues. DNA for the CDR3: TGTGCCAGTAGTATAGGGCTAGCGCTCCAAGAGACCCAGTACTTC. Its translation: CASSIGLALQETQYF.